The clone carrying this T cell receptor (beta chain) was found once. Authors' analysis steps: Estimation of nucleated cell counts relied on the amplification of reference gene primers. Measured with immunoSEQ multiplex PCR; TCRdb has only the in-frame clones, and not every one. The D gene and trimming were derived from the DNA, and the V and J assignments and clone size from that table. The data contain about 400,000 clones, 70% to 90% of them seen just once; the ten biggest clones take up approximately 2%. Participants were aged roughly 18 to 95 years, lived in 20 to 30 US areas, and enrolled virtually. These data are taken from a study of blood T cell repertoires in COVID-19. Turning to the study itself: COVID-19 samples, acute and convalescent, were from the United States, Italy and Spain. PBMCs, B-cell-depleted T cells, or T cells provided the cDNA or gDNA that made up the material.

Material for sequencing was PBMCs or T cells enriched from blood (not recorded which). This receptor was identified in a young woman with acute COVID-19.

In DNA form, the CDR3 reads TGTGCCTGGAGTCCCGACAGGGGGGTACATCAGCCCCAGCATTTT. The encoded protein is CAWSPDRGVHQPQHF. The chain links TRBV30 to TRBJ1-5, with TRBD1 identical over 9 bases. This CDR3 spans 15 amino acids. The V gene end was trimmed by 2 bases and the J gene end by 5 bases; junction bases not matched to a gene: 7. Germline V lookup: CDR1 GTSNPN, CDR2 SVGIG (reference sequence). Full variable domain (rest looked up from reference TRBV30 and TRBJ1-5): SQTIHQWPATLVQPVGSPLSLECTVEGTSNPNLYWYRQAAGRGLQLLFYSVGIGQISSEVPQNLSASRPQDRQFILSSKKLLLSDSGFYLCAWSPDRGVHQPQHFGDGTRLSIL.